The clone carrying this TCR beta chain was picked up many times. The data were taken from a study of low-dose radiotherapy and immunotherapy resistance in tumors. Study background: Cohort 1 got 0.5 Gy per fraction every 2 weeks, 6.5 Gy in total. It was 1 Gy per fraction every two weeks that Cohort 2 received, adding up to 13 Gy over 26 weeks.

This sample's time point: after trial treatment. The treatment is: LDRT plus nivolumab, ipilimumab, low-dose cyclophosphamide and aspirin (RACIN trial). Each donor was administered nivolumab, ipilimumab, aspirin, low-dose cyclophosphamide and low-dose radiotherapy. Patients with advanced, tumor-infiltrating lymphocyte-negative solid tumors were eligible. V was cut by 4 bases and J by 3 bases, with 16 bases left in between. Germline CDR1 reads MDHEN; CDR2 reads SYDVKM. The CDR3 length is 15 residues. With TRAV- and TRBV-specific primers, first-strand cDNA was made, covering the alpha and beta chains. With a constant-region primer and a V-primer adapter, TCRs were subjected to around 18 PCR cycles of amplification. TCRdb reprocessed the reads with MiXCR, giving one entry per CDR3 protein. The table records about 84,000 distinct CDR3 sequences, around a sixth of them present only once.

This TCR derives from a male donor with prostate cancer. The sample consisted of PBMCs, taken after low-dose radiotherapy plus immunotherapy. The V gene is TRBV28, the J gene TRBJ2-7; maybe TRBD1 (6 bases). The CDR3 loop is CASSSQGLGFYEQYF. The CDR3 region has the DNA TGTGCCAGCAGTTCACAGGGTTTAGGCTTCTACGAGCAGTACTTC.